One TCR beta chain is described in this entry. Time point denoted: newly diagnosed GD, antithyroid drugs for less than 3 months. PBMCs were the source of the RNA used for TCR sequencing. This sample is drawn from a study of regulatory T cells in long-lasting Graves disease. The CDR3 length is 15 residues. Germline V gene lookup returns CDR1 MGHRA and CDR2 YSYEKL. With 1 base clipped from V and 5 bases from J, the junction kept 6 bases outside the gene matches. Combining iRepertoire HTBI primers with Arm-PCR of CDR3 regions, the authors built TCR beta libraries. In TCRdb, the multiplex PCR reads were re-called with MiXCR into one record per CDR3 protein. The sample lists about 360,000 distinct CDR3 sequences, around 15% occurring once. The same data also went into a second study, on T cells in Graves' hyperthyroidism and ophthalmopathy. From that study: RT-PCR in the first round (using the HTBI primer set) targeted the TCR CDR3.

The material was peripheral blood mononuclear cells (PBMCs), obtained at new diagnosis, from a patient treated with antithyroid drugs. This chain joins TRBV4-1 and TRBJ1-2, with TRBD1 matching 8 bases. The sequence was collected from a woman in her late teens or twenties with Graves disease. The DNA for the CDR3 is TGCGCCAGCAGCCAAGGGACAGGGAGTATGTATGGCTACACCTTC. It codes for CASSQGTGSMYGYTF.